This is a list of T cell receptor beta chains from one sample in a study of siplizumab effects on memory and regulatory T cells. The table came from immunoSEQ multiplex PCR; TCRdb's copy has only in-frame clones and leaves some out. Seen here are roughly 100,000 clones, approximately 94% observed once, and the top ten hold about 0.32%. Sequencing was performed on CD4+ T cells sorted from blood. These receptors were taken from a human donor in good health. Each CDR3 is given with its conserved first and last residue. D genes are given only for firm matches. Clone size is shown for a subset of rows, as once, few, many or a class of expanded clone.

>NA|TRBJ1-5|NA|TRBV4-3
TGCGCCAGCAGCCAAGGGAGAAATAGCAATCAGCCCCAGCATTTT
CASSQGRNSNQPQHF
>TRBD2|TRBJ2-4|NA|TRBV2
TGTGCCAGCAGACCAAGGGCTAGCGGGGGGTTCAAAAACATTCAGTACTTC
CASRPRASGGFKNIQYF
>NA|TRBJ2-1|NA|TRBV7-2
TGTGCCAGCAGCCTTACCATCTATGAGCAGTTCTTC
CASSLTIYEQFF
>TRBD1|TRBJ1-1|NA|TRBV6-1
TGTGCCAGCAGTGAACCGGGACAGGGAAACACTGAAGCTTTCTTT
CASSEPGQGNTEAFF
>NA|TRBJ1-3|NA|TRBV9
TGTGCCAGCAGTCAACAGGGCCGTGGAAACACCATATATTTT
CASSQQGRGNTIYF
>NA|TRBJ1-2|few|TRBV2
TGTGCCAGCAGTGTTCTGGACTATGGCTACACCTTC
CASSVLDYGYTF
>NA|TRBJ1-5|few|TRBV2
TGTGCCAGCAGTGACGGGGTAAGCAATCAGCCCCAGCATTTT
CASSDGVSNQPQHF
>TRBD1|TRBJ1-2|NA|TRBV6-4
TGTGCCAGCAGGGGGACAGGGCCGGGCTATGGCTACACCTTC
CASRGTGPGYGYTF
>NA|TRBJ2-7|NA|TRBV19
TGTGCCAGTAGTACCCTCCCCCCGCTAGTACCATCCTACGAGCAGTACTTC
CASSTLPPLVPSYEQYF
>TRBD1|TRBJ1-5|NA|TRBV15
TGTGCCACCAGCACGAATCCGGGACAGCATCAGCCCCAGCATTTT
CATSTNPGQHQPQHF
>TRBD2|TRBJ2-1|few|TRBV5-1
TGCGCCAGCAGCTTCGATAGCGGGAGTCAGTTCTTC
CASSFDSGSQFF
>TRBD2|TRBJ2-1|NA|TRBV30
TGTGCCTGCCGGACTAGCGGGAGCGCGCTACAATACGAGCAGTTCTTC
CACRTSGSALQYEQFF
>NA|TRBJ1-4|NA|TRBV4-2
TGTGCCAGCAGCCAAGAGGGGGAGGGTGAAAAACTGTTTTTT
CASSQEGEGEKLFF
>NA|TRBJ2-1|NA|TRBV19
TGTGCCAGTAGTATAGCGGGGGCGTACAATGAGCAGTTCTTC
CASSIAGAYNEQFF
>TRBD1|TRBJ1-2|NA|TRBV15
TGTGCCACCAGCAGAGCCCAGGGGGCCCTGGACGGCTACACCTTC
CATSRAQGALDGYTF
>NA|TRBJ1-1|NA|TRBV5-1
TGCGCCAGCAGCTTTAGGGCGGGGGCGAACACTGAAGCTTTCTTT
CASSFRAGANTEAFF
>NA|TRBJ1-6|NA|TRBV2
TGTGCCAGCAGTGCTGGAGGCAGGAGGAGTTATAATTCACCCCTCCACTTT
CASSAGGRRSYNSPLHF
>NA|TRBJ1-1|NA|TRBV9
TGTGCCAGCAGCCCGGGACACGTAAACACTGAAGCTTTCTTT
CASSPGHVNTEAFF
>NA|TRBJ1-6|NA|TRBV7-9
TGTGCCAGTAGGCCGGACGGAGACCATAATTCACCCCTCCACTTT
CASRPDGDHNSPLHF
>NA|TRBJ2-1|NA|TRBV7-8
TGTGCCAGCAGCTTAGATGAGCAGTTCTTC
CASSLDEQFF
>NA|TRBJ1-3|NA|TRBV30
TGTGCCTGGGAACCCAACTCTGGAAACACCATATATTTT
CAWEPNSGNTIYF
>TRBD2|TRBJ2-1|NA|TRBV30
TGTGCCTGGAGGCTAGCGGGGCTGAATGAGCAGTTCTTC
CAWRLAGLNEQFF
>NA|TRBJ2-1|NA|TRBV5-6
TGTGCCAGCAGCCGGGCGGCACAGGGCCACAATGAGCAGTTCTTC
CASSRAAQGHNEQFF
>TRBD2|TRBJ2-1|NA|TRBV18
TGTGCCAGCTCACAACTAGCGGGGGACTACAATGAGCAGTTCTTC
CASSQLAGDYNEQFF
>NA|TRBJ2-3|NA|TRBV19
TGTGCCAGTAGTGGCCAGACAGATACGCAGTATTTT
CASSGQTDTQYF
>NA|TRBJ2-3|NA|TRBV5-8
TGTGCCAGCAGCTTGCAGGGCACAGATACGCAGTATTTT
CASSLQGTDTQYF
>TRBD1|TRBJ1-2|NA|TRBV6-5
TGTGCCAGCAGTCCGGACAGGGGCTATGGCTACACCTTC
CASSPDRGYGYTF
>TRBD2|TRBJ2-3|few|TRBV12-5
TGTGCTAGTGGTGCGAGCGGGAGTGGCACAGATACGCAGTATTTT
CASGASGSGTDTQYF
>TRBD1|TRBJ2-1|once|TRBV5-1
TGCGCCAGCAGCTTGGTAGTACAGGGGGCGGGAGATGAGCAGTTCTTC
CASSLVVQGAGDEQFF
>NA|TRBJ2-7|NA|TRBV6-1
TGTGCCAGCATCCAAGAAGGGGTTTACGAGCAGTACTTC
CASIQEGVYEQYF
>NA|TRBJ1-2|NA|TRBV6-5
TGTGCCAGCAGTGACAGTTATGGCTACACCTTC
CASSDSYGYTF
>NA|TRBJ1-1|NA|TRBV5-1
TGCGCCAGCCAGCGGCAGCGGAACACTGAAGCTTTCTTT
CASQRQRNTEAFF
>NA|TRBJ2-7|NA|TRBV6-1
TGTGCCAGCAGTGAAGGTGGCCTCTCCTACGAGCAGTACTTC
CASSEGGLSYEQYF
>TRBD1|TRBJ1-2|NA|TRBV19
TGTGCCAGTAGTCCAGGGGGTGATAACTATGGCTACACCTTC
CASSPGGDNYGYTF
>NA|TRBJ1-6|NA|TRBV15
TGTGCCACCAGCAGGGGTGTGAATTCACCCCTCCACTTT
CATSRGVNSPLHF
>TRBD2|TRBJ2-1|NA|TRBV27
TGTGCCAGCAGACTTAGACTAGCGGGGGACAATGAGCAGTTCTTC
CASRLRLAGDNEQFF
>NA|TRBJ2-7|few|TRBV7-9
TGTGCCAGCAGCCCCGAGGCTGGCGGCTACGAGCAGTACTTC
CASSPEAGGYEQYF
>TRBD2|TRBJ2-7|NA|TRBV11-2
TGTGCCAGCAGCCTGGGGGGCGGTGGGACTAGCGGGACCGAGCAGTACTTC
CASSLGGGGTSGTEQYF
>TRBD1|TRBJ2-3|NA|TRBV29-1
TGCAGCGTCACAGACAGGGGTACAGATACGCAGTATTTT
CSVTDRGTDTQYF
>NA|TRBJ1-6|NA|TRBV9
TGTGCCAGCAGCCATCTAGGTAGTAATTCACCCCTCCACTTT
CASSHLGSNSPLHF
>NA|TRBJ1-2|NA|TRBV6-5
TGTGCCAGCCAAGCCTACAGGGAATCCGGCTACACCTTC
CASQAYRESGYTF
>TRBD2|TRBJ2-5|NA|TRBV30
TGTGCCTGGGTCCGACTAGCGGGGTCCCCCCAAGAGACCCAGTACTTC
CAWVRLAGSPQETQYF
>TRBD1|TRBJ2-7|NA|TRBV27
TGTGCCAGCAATCGACAGGGGGCTTACGAGCAGTACTTC
CASNRQGAYEQYF
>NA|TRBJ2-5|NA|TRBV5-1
TGCGCCAGCAGCTTGGCGGGTCGTGGAGAAGAGACCCAGTACTTC
CASSLAGRGEETQYF